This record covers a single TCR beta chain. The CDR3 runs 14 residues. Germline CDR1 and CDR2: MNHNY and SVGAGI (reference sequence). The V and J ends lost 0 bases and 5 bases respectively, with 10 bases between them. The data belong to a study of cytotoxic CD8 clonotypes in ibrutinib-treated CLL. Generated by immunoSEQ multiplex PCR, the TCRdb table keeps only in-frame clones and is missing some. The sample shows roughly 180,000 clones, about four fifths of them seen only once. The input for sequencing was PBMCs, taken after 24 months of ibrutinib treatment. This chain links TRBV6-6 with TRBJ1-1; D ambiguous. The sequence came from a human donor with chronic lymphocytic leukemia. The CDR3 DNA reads TGTGCCAGCAGTTACTCGGGTCCGGAGACTGAAGCTTTCTTT. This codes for CASSYSGPETEAFF.